The rows below give T cell receptor beta chains drawn from one sample of a study of T cells in Graves' hyperthyroidism and ophthalmopathy. TCRdb ran MiXCR on the multiplex PCR reads and lists one entry per CDR3 protein. The sample holds about 420,000 distinct CDR3 sequences, approximately 15% seen once. Source material: blood. The receptors were gathered from a woman aged 18-29 years with Graves' hyperthyroidism. CDR3s include the opening cysteine and the closing phenylalanine or tryptophan. The order of the fields is J gene, clone size, D gene, V gene, CDR3 length, CDR3 DNA, CDR3 protein. The D gene is left open where the match is weak. Rows give clone size only sometimes, using once, few, many, or a class for an expanded clone.

j_gene: TRBJ2-5
abundance: NA
d_gene: NA
v_gene: TRBV6-2/TRBV6-3
len: 15
CDR3nt: TGTGCCAGCAGTTACTTAGGGCCGGCTGGAGAGACCCAGTACTTC
CDR3aa: CASSYLGPAGETQYF

j_gene: TRBJ2-1
abundance: many
d_gene: TRBD2
v_gene: TRBV20-1
len: 16
CDR3nt: TGCAGTGCCACCGTACTAGCGGGAGCCTCCTACAATGAGCAGTTCTTC
CDR3aa: CSATVLAGASYNEQFF

j_gene: TRBJ2-1
abundance: NA
d_gene: NA
v_gene: TRBV24-1
len: 13
CDR3nt: TGTGCCACCAGTGAGGAGGGAAACAATGAGCAGTTCTTC
CDR3aa: CATSEEGNNEQFF

j_gene: TRBJ2-7
abundance: few
d_gene: NA
v_gene: TRBV4-2
len: 15
CDR3nt: TGTGCCAGCAGCCAAGATAAGACGGATTACTACGAGCAGTACTTC
CDR3aa: CASSQDKTDYYEQYF

j_gene: TRBJ2-7
abundance: many
d_gene: NA
v_gene: TRBV6-1
len: 17
CDR3nt: TGTGCCAGCAGTGAAGCCTCTTTTTCAAGGGGCCCCTACGAGCAGTACTTC
CDR3aa: CASSEASFSRGPYEQYF

j_gene: TRBJ1-6
abundance: few
d_gene: NA
v_gene: TRBV30
len: 13
CDR3nt: TGTGCCTGGAGTGCTTTGGAAGTCTCACCCCTCCACTTT
CDR3aa: CAWSALEVSPLHF

j_gene: TRBJ1-1
abundance: once
d_gene: TRBD1
v_gene: TRBV28
len: 14
CDR3nt: TGTGCCATCCTTCAGGGGGGTTCGAACACTGAAGCTTTCTTT
CDR3aa: CAILQGGSNTEAFF

j_gene: TRBJ1-2
abundance: NA
d_gene: TRBD1
v_gene: TRBV12-3/TRBV12-4
len: 15
CDR3nt: TGTGCCAGCAGTTTAAGGGGACAGGGAAACTATGGCTACACCTTC
CDR3aa: CASSLRGQGNYGYTF

j_gene: TRBJ2-7
abundance: NA
d_gene: NA
v_gene: TRBV5-1
len: 14
CDR3nt: TGCGCCAACAGTACGGGACTGGGGTTGTACGAGCAGTACTTC
CDR3aa: CANSTGLGLYEQYF

j_gene: TRBJ2-7
abundance: NA
d_gene: NA
v_gene: TRBV20-1
len: 13
CDR3nt: TGCAGTGCTAGTGTCGTCTCCTCCTACGAGCAGTACTTC
CDR3aa: CSASVVSSYEQYF

j_gene: TRBJ2-3
abundance: many
d_gene: NA
v_gene: TRBV7-3
len: 13
CDR3nt: TGTGCCAGCAGCTCAGGATTAAAAGATACGCAGTATTTT
CDR3aa: CASSSGLKDTQYF

j_gene: TRBJ2-5
abundance: NA
d_gene: NA
v_gene: TRBV7-7
len: 14
CDR3nt: TGTGCTAGCAGCTTACCCTCCGAACAAGAGACCCAGTACTTC
CDR3aa: CASSLPSEQETQYF

j_gene: TRBJ2-7
abundance: many
d_gene: NA
v_gene: TRBV9
len: 13
CDR3nt: TGTGCCAGCAGCGCTGCCGACCGTCGGGAGCAGTACTTC
CDR3aa: CASSAADRREQYF

j_gene: TRBJ1-2
abundance: many
d_gene: TRBD1
v_gene: TRBV28
len: 13
CDR3nt: TGTGCCAGCAGACCGGACAGGGTATATGGCTACACCTTC
CDR3aa: CASRPDRVYGYTF

j_gene: TRBJ1-2
abundance: many
d_gene: NA
v_gene: TRBV20-1
len: 15
CDR3nt: TGCAGTGCTAGTTCCCAGACTGGACGTGGCTATGGCTACACCTTC
CDR3aa: CSASSQTGRGYGYTF

j_gene: TRBJ1-5
abundance: many
d_gene: NA
v_gene: TRBV30
len: 16
CDR3nt: TGTGCCTGGAGTCCCTTCGGACAGTCTAGCAATCAGCCCCAGCATTTT
CDR3aa: CAWSPFGQSSNQPQHF

j_gene: TRBJ2-2
abundance: NA
d_gene: TRBD1
v_gene: TRBV6-1
len: 15
CDR3nt: TGTGCCAGCACATACGGGACAGGGCGCACCGGGGAGCTGTTTTTT
CDR3aa: CASTYGTGRTGELFF

j_gene: TRBJ2-7
abundance: many
d_gene: TRBD2
v_gene: TRBV20-1
len: 15
CDR3nt: TGCAGTGCTAGAGATATGCTAGCGGGAGACCACGAGCAGTACTTC
CDR3aa: CSARDMLAGDHEQYF

j_gene: TRBJ2-1
abundance: many
d_gene: TRBD2
v_gene: TRBV28
len: 16
CDR3nt: TGTGCCAGCAGCCCCGGGACTAGCGGGTTCTACAATGAGCAGTTCTTC
CDR3aa: CASSPGTSGFYNEQFF

j_gene: TRBJ1-1
abundance: few
d_gene: TRBD1
v_gene: TRBV13
len: 14
CDR3nt: TGTGCCAGCAGCGCGAGGGACAGGCCCACTGAAGCTTTCTTT
CDR3aa: CASSARDRPTEAFF

j_gene: TRBJ2-3
abundance: NA
d_gene: NA
v_gene: TRBV11-3
len: 13
CDR3nt: TGTGCCAGATCCGGGACTCCTGCCGATACGCAGTATTTT
CDR3aa: CARSGTPADTQYF

j_gene: TRBJ1-1
abundance: NA
d_gene: TRBD1
v_gene: TRBV28
len: 15
CDR3nt: TGTGCCAGCGCTTCCCCGGGACAGGGGGCGGGTGAAGCTTTCTTT
CDR3aa: CASASPGQGAGEAFF

j_gene: TRBJ2-7
abundance: few
d_gene: NA
v_gene: TRBV4-1
len: 17
CDR3nt: TGCGCCAGCAGCCAAGAAGCGGCCGGGGGCAGGGGATACGAGCAGTACTTC
CDR3aa: CASSQEAAGGRGYEQYF

j_gene: TRBJ2-3
abundance: NA
d_gene: NA
v_gene: TRBV3-1
len: 13
CDR3nt: TGTGCCAGCAGCCGAGGTAGGATGGGGGCGCAGTATTTT
CDR3aa: CASSRGRMGAQYF

j_gene: TRBJ2-5
abundance: many
d_gene: NA
v_gene: TRBV24-1
len: 14
CDR3nt: TGTGCCACCAGTGATCCTTACGCGCAAGAGACCCAGTACTTC
CDR3aa: CATSDPYAQETQYF

j_gene: TRBJ2-7
abundance: many
d_gene: NA
v_gene: TRBV29-1
len: 13
CDR3nt: TGCAGCGTTTCGGCCAAACACGGAGGCGAGCAGTACTTC
CDR3aa: CSVSAKHGGEQYF

j_gene: TRBJ2-5
abundance: many
d_gene: NA
v_gene: TRBV7-3
len: 13
CDR3nt: TGTGCCAGCAGCTCCCAGCGGGAAGAGACCCAGTACTTC
CDR3aa: CASSSQREETQYF

j_gene: TRBJ1-4
abundance: many
d_gene: TRBD1
v_gene: TRBV5-1
len: 14
CDR3nt: TGCGCCAGCAGCATCCAGGGGGCGCGTGAAAAACTGTTTTTT
CDR3aa: CASSIQGAREKLFF

j_gene: TRBJ2-5
abundance: many
d_gene: NA
v_gene: TRBV6-2/TRBV6-3
len: 12
CDR3nt: TGTGCCAGCAGTTCGGGCCTACAGACCCAGTACTTC
CDR3aa: CASSSGLQTQYF

j_gene: TRBJ2-1
abundance: many
d_gene: TRBD2
v_gene: TRBV12-5
len: 15
CDR3nt: TGTGCTAGTGGTTTGTGGCGGCGGGAGGAAGGTGAGCAGTTCTTC
CDR3aa: CASGLWRREEGEQFF

j_gene: TRBJ1-5
abundance: NA
d_gene: NA
v_gene: TRBV4-3
len: 16
CDR3nt: TGCGCCAGCAGCCAGGGTGTTGGTGGGGGCAATCAGCCCCAGCATTTT
CDR3aa: CASSQGVGGGNQPQHF

j_gene: TRBJ2-3
abundance: few
d_gene: TRBD2
v_gene: TRBV5-1
len: 16
CDR3nt: TGCGCCAGCAGCTCCGAAGCGGGAGGGCCAATAGATACGCAGTATTTT
CDR3aa: CASSSEAGGPIDTQYF

j_gene: TRBJ2-1
abundance: NA
d_gene: TRBD1
v_gene: TRBV27
len: 14
CDR3nt: TGTGCCAGCGGGCCGGGACAGCCATCTTCGGAGCAGTTCTTC
CDR3aa: CASGPGQPSSEQFF

j_gene: TRBJ1-4
abundance: NA
d_gene: TRBD1
v_gene: TRBV2
len: 18
CDR3nt: TGTGCCAGCAGCGCCAGGACCGGGACAGGGGTCGGTAATGAAAAACTGTTTTTT
CDR3aa: CASSARTGTGVGNEKLFF

j_gene: TRBJ2-3
abundance: many
d_gene: NA
v_gene: TRBV7-2
len: 13
CDR3nt: TGTGCCAGCAGCTTAAACGGTGCAGATACGCAGTATTTT
CDR3aa: CASSLNGADTQYF

j_gene: TRBJ2-3
abundance: many
d_gene: NA
v_gene: TRBV6-1
len: 13
CDR3nt: TGTGCCAGCAGTTCGGGACCCGGCGATACGCAGTATTTT
CDR3aa: CASSSGPGDTQYF

j_gene: TRBJ1-2
abundance: many
d_gene: NA
v_gene: TRBV7-9
len: 17
CDR3nt: TGTGCCAGCAGCAAATTTCCCTTCGACAGCCAGAACTATGGCTACACCTTC
CDR3aa: CASSKFPFDSQNYGYTF

j_gene: TRBJ2-7
abundance: many
d_gene: NA
v_gene: TRBV20-1
len: 16
CDR3nt: TGCAGTGCTAGAGGTAGAGGGGCAAAAAGCTCCTACGAGCAGTACTTC
CDR3aa: CSARGRGAKSSYEQYF

j_gene: TRBJ2-1
abundance: many
d_gene: NA
v_gene: TRBV30
len: 14
CDR3nt: TGTGCCTGTACAGGGAGGGTGGTCTACAATGAGCAGTTCTTC
CDR3aa: CACTGRVVYNEQFF

j_gene: TRBJ1-5
abundance: few
d_gene: NA
v_gene: TRBV20-1
len: 15
CDR3nt: TGCAGTGCTAGGCGGGAAGCCGGTCGCAATCAGCCCCAGCATTTT
CDR3aa: CSARREAGRNQPQHF

j_gene: TRBJ1-1
abundance: many
d_gene: NA
v_gene: TRBV2
len: 14
CDR3nt: TGTGCCAGCTTACCGAATGGGCGGGTCACTGAAGCTTTCTTT
CDR3aa: CASLPNGRVTEAFF

j_gene: TRBJ2-7
abundance: many
d_gene: NA
v_gene: TRBV7-2
len: 12
CDR3nt: TGTGCCAGCAGCTATGGGACGGTCGAGCAGTACTTC
CDR3aa: CASSYGTVEQYF

j_gene: TRBJ1-2
abundance: NA
d_gene: TRBD1
v_gene: TRBV3-1
len: 15
CDR3nt: TGTGCCAGCAGCATTGGGACAGGGCAAAACTATGGCTACACCTTC
CDR3aa: CASSIGTGQNYGYTF

j_gene: TRBJ2-1
abundance: few
d_gene: TRBD2
v_gene: TRBV5-8
len: 14
CDR3nt: TGTGCCAGCAGCGCCGGGACTAGATACAATGAGCAGTTCTTC
CDR3aa: CASSAGTRYNEQFF

j_gene: TRBJ2-3
abundance: many
d_gene: TRBD2
v_gene: TRBV2
len: 16
CDR3nt: TGTGCCAGCAGTCATCCTAATAGCGGGAGCACAGATACGCAGTATTTT
CDR3aa: CASSHPNSGSTDTQYF

j_gene: TRBJ2-6
abundance: NA
d_gene: NA
v_gene: TRBV11-1
len: 16
CDR3nt: TGTGCCAGCAGCTTTGCAGGGGGGGGTGGGGCCAACGTCCTGACTTTC
CDR3aa: CASSFAGGGGANVLTF

j_gene: TRBJ2-7
abundance: NA
d_gene: TRBD1
v_gene: TRBV13
len: 15
CDR3nt: TGTGCCAGCAGCAGACCCGGGACAGGATACTACGAGCAGTACTTC
CDR3aa: CASSRPGTGYYEQYF

j_gene: TRBJ2-7
abundance: NA
d_gene: TRBD2
v_gene: TRBV28
len: 15
CDR3nt: TGTGCCAGCACGATTAACGGAGCGGGAGGGTACGAGCGGTACTTC
CDR3aa: CASTINGAGGYERYF

j_gene: TRBJ1-1
abundance: few
d_gene: TRBD1
v_gene: TRBV3-1
len: 14
CDR3nt: TGTGCCAGCAGCCAAAGGGGGCCAAAGGCTGAAGCTTTCTTT
CDR3aa: CASSQRGPKAEAFF